The 20 T cell receptor beta chains below all came from one sample that was sequenced in a study of blood T cell repertoires in COVID-19. Sequencing used immunoSEQ multiplex PCR; TCRdb keeps in-frame clones, though not all of them. The sample has about 420,000 clones, about 90% seen once. Source material: peripheral blood. The receptors stem from a man aged 18 to 29 with COVID-19, enrolled during active disease.

V usage is TRBV5-1 and J usage is TRBJ1-3; 7 bases align to TRBD1. Germline CDR1 reads SGHRS; CDR2 reads YFSETQ. The CDR3 extends over 17 amino acids. The trim removed 4 bases at V and 0 bases at J, leaving 10 bases unmatched. CDR3 sequence reads: CASSAGAGGASGNTIYF. The DNA for the CDR3 is TGCGCCAGCAGCGCCGGGGCAGGGGGTGCCTCTGGAAACACCATATATTTT.

The chain uses TRBV2 and TRBJ2-7; D remains ambiguous. CDR1 is SNHLY and CDR2 is FYNNEI in the germline V gene. Trimming took off 5 bases at V and 0 bases at J, with 14 bases between the two ends. The CDR3 sequence is 15 residues long. DNA of the CDR3: TGTGCCAGCAGTCGAAATGCGGCCAGCTCCTACGAGCAGTACTTC. Translated, it gives CASSRNAASSYEQYF.

The chain employs TRBV5-5 and TRBJ1-5; tentatively, D is TRBD1 (6 bases). Germline assignment: CDR1 SGHKS and CDR2 YYEKEE (reference sequence). V lost 1 base to trimming and J lost 4 bases, with 24 bases between them. This CDR3 has 19 amino acids. CDR3 in amino acids: CASSLSYAGAGVLNQPQHF. The CDR3 DNA sequence: TGTGCCAGCAGCTTGTCATACGCGGGGGCAGGGGTCTTAAATCAGCCCCAGCATTTT.

The chain links TRBV6-1 to TRBJ1-1, with 7 bases lining up with TRBD1. CDR3 length: 15 residues. With V trimmed by 3 bases and J by 6 bases, 10 bases remained unmatched. Germline CDR1 and CDR2: MNHNS and SASEGT. The CDR3 DNA is TGTGCCAGCAGTGAGTATAGGGGGCTGGTTTCTGAAGCTTTCTTT. Amino acids: CASSEYRGLVSEAFF.

This clone was detected once. This chain connects TRBV5-1 to TRBJ2-3; TRBD2 matches at 13 bases. CDR1 is SGHRS and CDR2 is YFSETQ in the germline V gene. The CDR3 sequence is 17 residues long. The V gene end was trimmed by 1 base and the J gene end by 3 bases; junction bases not matched to a gene: 5. CDR3 nucleotide sequence: TGCGCCAGCAGCTTGAGGACTAGCGGGAGATCGACAGATACGCAGTATTTT. Its protein product is CASSLRTSGRSTDTQYF.

The chain uses TRBV3-1 (or the pseudogene TRBV3-2) and TRBJ2-1, with 10 bases matching TRBD2. Trimming removed 0 bases from V and 15 bases from J; junction bases left unmatched: 5. The CDR3 totals 13 residues. Germline V gene sequence: CDR1 LGHDT, CDR2 YNNKEL (reference sequence). As DNA, the CDR3 is TGTGCCAGCAGCCAAGATGTAGCGGGAGGTCGGTTCTTC. Residues: CASSQDVAGGRFF.

For this clone: Distinct nucleotide sequences in the sample also encode this CDR3. The chain has TRBV5-1 and TRBJ2-7, with 9 nucleotides matching TRBD1. Germline loops: CDR1 SGHRS, CDR2 YFSETQ. This CDR3 contains 15 residues. V dropped 5 bases and J dropped 2; count of bases not matched to a gene: 8. The CDR3 DNA follows: TGCGCCAGCAGTTCCCCGGGACAGGGCACCTACGAGCAGTACTTC. It specifies CASSSPGQGTYEQYF. Filled out from reference TRBV5-1 and TRBJ2-7, the complete variable domain reads KAGVTQTPRYLIKTRGQQVTLSCSPISGHRSVSWYQQTPGQGLQFLFEYFSETQRNKGNFPGRFSGRQFSNSRSEMNVSTLELGDSALYLCASSSPGQGTYEQYFGPGTRLTVT.

This chain uses TRBV2 with TRBJ2-7; 9 bases fit TRBD2. V lost 6 bases and J lost 2; bases outside the gene matches: 5. Germline V CDR1 and CDR2: SNHLY, FYNNEI. CDR3 size: 14 residues. The CDR3 here is CASRKTSGTYEQYF. The CDR3 bases are TGTGCCAGCAGGAAGACTAGCGGAACCTACGAGCAGTACTTC.

This clone appeared a single time. The V and J genes are TRBV6-5 and TRBJ2-7; 9 nucleotides agree with TRBD2. This CDR3 spans 13 amino acids. V lost 7 bases and J lost 2; bases outside the gene matches: 3. Germline V gene lookup returns CDR1 MNHEY and CDR2 SVGAGI. The CDR3: CASKTSGPYEQYF. Here the CDR3 DNA reads TGTGCCAGCAAGACTAGCGGACCCTACGAGCAGTACTTC.

The rearrangement links TRBV18 to TRBJ2-2; D gene uncertain. Germline V gene lookup returns CDR1 KGHSH and CDR2 LQKENI. The V gene lost 4 bases and the J gene lost 7 bases, with 10 bases spanning the gap. This CDR3 comprises 13 residues. The CDR3 DNA reads TGTGCCAGCTCACGACATGCTGGCGGGGAGCTGTTTTTT. The encoded protein is CASSRHAGGELFF.

The gene calls are TRBV27 and TRBJ1-5; tentatively, D is TRBD1 (5 bases). CDR1 and CDR2 (germline): MNHEY, SMNVEV (reference sequence). The CDR3 length is 18 residues. Trimming took 3 bases from V and 3 from J, leaving 21 bases between them. The CDR3 coding sequence is TGTGCCAGCAGTTTCCGCCGCATAGGCGGGGGTGACAATCAGCCCCAGCATTTT. Amino acid sequence: CASSFRRIGGGDNQPQHF.

The sample holds one count of this clone. The chain has TRBV7-9 and TRBJ2-3; 9 nucleotides line up with TRBD2. Trimming at V came to 4 bases and at J to 4 bases, leaving 3 bases not matched to a gene. The CDR3 is made up of 14 amino acids. Germline V CDR1 and CDR2: SEHNR, FQNEAQ (reference sequence). Written as DNA, the CDR3 is TGTGCCAGCAGCTCGAGCGGGGGGTCAGATACGCAGTATTTT. Translating it yields CASSSSGGSDTQYF.

The chain couples TRBV30 to TRBJ1-6; D gene unclear. Germline V gene lookup returns CDR1 GTSNPN and CDR2 SVGIG (reference sequence). Trimming shortened V by 3 bases and J by 8 bases, and 8 bases separated the two germline ends. The CDR3 covers 12 residues. CDR3 protein: CAWSTVHSPLHF. CDR3 sequence (DNA): TGTGCCTGGAGCACAGTTCATTCACCCCTCCACTTT.

The chain carries TRBV7-8 and TRBJ2-7; D gene ambiguous. The CDR3 contains 15 residues. V gave up 5 bases and J gave up 0 bases, with 14 bases separating them. In germline, CDR1 is SGHVS, CDR2 FQNEAQ. The CDR3 protein is CASSPLSLSSYEQYF. CDR3 DNA: TGTGCCAGCAGCCCCCTTAGCCTGAGCTCCTACGAGCAGTACTTC. The full variable domain, rest sourced from reference TRBV7-8 and TRBJ2-7, is GAGVSQSPRYKVAKRGQDVALRCDPISGHVSLFWYQQALGQGPEFLTYFQNEAQLDKSGLPSDRFFAERPEGSVSTLKIQRTQQEDSAVYLCASSPLSLSSYEQYFGPGTRLTVT.

V is TRBV11-3 and J is TRBJ2-1, with 10 bases matching TRBD2. CDR1 SGHNT and CDR2 YENEEA come from the germline V gene. This CDR3 is built from 16 residues. The V segment lost 5 bases and the J segment 3 bases; nucleotides outside the gene matches: 7. The DNA of the CDR3 is TGTGCCAGCAGCCCCGCGGGACTAGCGCTCTACAATGAGCAGTTCTTC. Its protein product is CASSPAGLALYNEQFF.

The sample holds a few counts of this clone. This rearrangement joins TRBV7-3 to TRBJ1-2; TRBD1 agrees at 7 bases. This CDR3 comprises 13 residues. The J segment lost 2 bases and the V segment lost 5 bases, leaving 2 bases of the junction unmatched. Germline V lookup: CDR1 SGHTA, CDR2 FQGTGA. CDR3 DNA: TGTGCCAGCAGCCAGGGACAGAACTATGGCTACACCTTC. Translated, it gives CASSQGQNYGYTF.

The chain links TRBV4-1 to TRBJ2-1, with 10 bases matching TRBD2. From germline, CDR1 is MGHRA and CDR2 YSYEKL. The CDR3 contains 17 residues. Trimming at V came to 0 bases and at J to 6 bases, leaving 8 bases not matched to a gene. The CDR3 is CASSQDQRGGLPNEQFF. Here the CDR3 DNA reads TGCGCCAGCAGCCAAGACCAGCGGGGGGGCTTACCCAATGAGCAGTTCTTC.

The chain uses TRBV24-1 and TRBJ2-3, with D possibly being TRBD2 (6 bases). V was shortened by 10 bases and J by 0 bases, with 13 bases between the two germline ends. This CDR3 has 14 residues. Per germline, CDR1 KGHDR and CDR2 SFDVKD. In nucleotides, the CDR3 is TGTGCCACTTCCGGGAGCCCCAGCACAGATACGCAGTATTTT. This translates into CATSGSPSTDTQYF.

This chain joins TRBV27 and TRBJ2-7; the match to TRBD1 covers 10 bases. The V and J ends lost 2 bases and 3 bases, in that order; junction bases with no gene match: 4. The CDR3 is made up of 15 amino acids. From germline, CDR1 is MNHEY and CDR2 SMNVEV (reference sequence). DNA for the CDR3: TGTGCCAGCAGTTTAATCAGGACAGGGGGCTACGAGCAGTACTTC. Its translation: CASSLIRTGGYEQYF.

This chain uses TRBV10-3 with TRBJ2-1, with 7 positions matching TRBD1. CDR3 size: 17 residues. Germline-derived CDR1 and CDR2 are ENHRY and SYGVKD. The trim removed 2 bases at V and 9 bases at J, leaving 16 bases unmatched. In DNA, the CDR3 is TGTGCCATCAGTGAGACCCCGTCGGCAGGGGGTGGGGGTGAGCAGTTCTTC. Amino acid sequence: CAISETPSAGGGGEQFF.